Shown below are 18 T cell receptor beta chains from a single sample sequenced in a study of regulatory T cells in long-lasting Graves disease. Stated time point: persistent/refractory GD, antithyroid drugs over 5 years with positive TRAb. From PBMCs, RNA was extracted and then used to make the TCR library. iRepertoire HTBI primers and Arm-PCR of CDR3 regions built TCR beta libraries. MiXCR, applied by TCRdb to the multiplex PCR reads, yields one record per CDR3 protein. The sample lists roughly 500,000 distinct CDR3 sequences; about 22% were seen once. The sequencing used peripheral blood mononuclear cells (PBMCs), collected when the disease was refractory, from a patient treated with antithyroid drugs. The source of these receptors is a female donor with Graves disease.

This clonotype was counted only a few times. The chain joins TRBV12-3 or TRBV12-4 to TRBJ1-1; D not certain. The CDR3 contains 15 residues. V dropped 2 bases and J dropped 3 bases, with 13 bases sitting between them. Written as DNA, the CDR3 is TGTGCCAGCAGTTTATCAGGTACCTTGGACACTGAAGCTTTCTTT. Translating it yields CASSLSGTLDTEAFF.

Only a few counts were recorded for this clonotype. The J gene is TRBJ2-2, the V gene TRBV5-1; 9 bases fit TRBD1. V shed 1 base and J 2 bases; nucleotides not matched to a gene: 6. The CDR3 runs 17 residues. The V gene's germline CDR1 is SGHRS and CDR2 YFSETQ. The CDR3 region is CASSLSAQGANTGELFF. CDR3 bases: TGCGCCAGCAGCTTGTCGGCACAGGGGGCAAACACCGGGGAGCTGTTTTTT. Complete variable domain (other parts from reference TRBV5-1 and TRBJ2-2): KAGVTQTPRYLIKTRGQQVTLSCSPISGHRSVSWYQQTPGQGLQFLFEYFSETQRNKGNFPGRFSGRQFSNSRSEMNVSTLELGDSALYLCASSLSAQGANTGELFFGEGSRLTVL.

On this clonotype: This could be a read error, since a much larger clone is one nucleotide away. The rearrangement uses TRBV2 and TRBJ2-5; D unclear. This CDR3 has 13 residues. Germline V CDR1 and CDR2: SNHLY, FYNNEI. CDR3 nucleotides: TGTGCCAGCAGTGGGGGTTTAGGAGAGGCCCAGTACTTC. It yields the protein CASSGGLGEAQYF.

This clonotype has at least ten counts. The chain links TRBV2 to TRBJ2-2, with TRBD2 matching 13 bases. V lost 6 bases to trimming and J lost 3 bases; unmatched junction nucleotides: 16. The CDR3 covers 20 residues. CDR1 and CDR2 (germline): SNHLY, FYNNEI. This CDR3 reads CASRAPRLAGGPIHTGELFF. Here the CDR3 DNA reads TGTGCCAGCAGGGCACCCCGACTAGCGGGGGGCCCTATACACACCGGGGAGCTGTTTTTT.

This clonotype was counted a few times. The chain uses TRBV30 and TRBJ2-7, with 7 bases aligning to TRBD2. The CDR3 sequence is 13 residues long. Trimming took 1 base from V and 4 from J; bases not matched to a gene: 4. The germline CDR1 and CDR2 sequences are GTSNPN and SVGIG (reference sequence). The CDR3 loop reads CAWSGAAGYEQYF. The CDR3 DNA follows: TGTGCCTGGAGTGGGGCAGCGGGGTACGAGCAGTACTTC. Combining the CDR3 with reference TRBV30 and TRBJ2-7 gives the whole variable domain SQTIHQWPATLVQPVGSPLSLECTVEGTSNPNLYWYRQAAGRGLQLLFYSVGIGQISSEVPQNLSASRPQDRQFILSSKKLLLSDSGFYLCAWSGAAGYEQYFGPGTRLTVT.

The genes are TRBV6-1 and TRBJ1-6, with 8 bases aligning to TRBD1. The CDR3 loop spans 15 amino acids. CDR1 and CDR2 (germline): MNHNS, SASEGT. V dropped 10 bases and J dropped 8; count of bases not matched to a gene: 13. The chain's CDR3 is CAILPRGRLHSPLHF. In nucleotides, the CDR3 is TGTGCCATTCTCCCCAGGGGGCGTCTGCATTCACCCCTCCACTTT.

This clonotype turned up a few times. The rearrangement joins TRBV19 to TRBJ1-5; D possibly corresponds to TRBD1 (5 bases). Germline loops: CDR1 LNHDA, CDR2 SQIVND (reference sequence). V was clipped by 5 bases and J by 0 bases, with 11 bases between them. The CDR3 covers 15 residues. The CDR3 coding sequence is TGTGCCAGTAGTGACAGATACTATAGCAATCAGCCCCAGCATTTT. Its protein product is CASSDRYYSNQPQHF.

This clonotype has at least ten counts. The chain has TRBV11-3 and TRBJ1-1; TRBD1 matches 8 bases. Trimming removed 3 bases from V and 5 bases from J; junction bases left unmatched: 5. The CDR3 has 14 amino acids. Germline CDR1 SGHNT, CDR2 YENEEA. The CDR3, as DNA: TGTGCCAGCAGCTTCCGGACAGGGAGGACTGAAGCTTTCTTT. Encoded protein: CASSFRTGRTEAFF.

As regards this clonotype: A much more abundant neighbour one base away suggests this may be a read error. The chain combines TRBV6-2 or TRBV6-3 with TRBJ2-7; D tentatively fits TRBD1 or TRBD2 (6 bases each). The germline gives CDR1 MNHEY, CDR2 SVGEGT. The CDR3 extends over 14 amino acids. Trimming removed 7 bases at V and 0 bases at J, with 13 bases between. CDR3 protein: CASKRRDNSYEQYF. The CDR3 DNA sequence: TGTGCCAGCAAGAGGCGGGACAACTCCTACGAGCAGTACTTC.

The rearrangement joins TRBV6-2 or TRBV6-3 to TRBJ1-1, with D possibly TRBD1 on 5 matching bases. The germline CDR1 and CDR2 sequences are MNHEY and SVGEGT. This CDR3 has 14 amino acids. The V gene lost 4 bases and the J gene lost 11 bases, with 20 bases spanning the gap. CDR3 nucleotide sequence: TGTGCCAGCAGTTTGGGACTCATCGAAGGGCCGGCTTTCTTT. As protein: CASSLGLIEGPAFF.

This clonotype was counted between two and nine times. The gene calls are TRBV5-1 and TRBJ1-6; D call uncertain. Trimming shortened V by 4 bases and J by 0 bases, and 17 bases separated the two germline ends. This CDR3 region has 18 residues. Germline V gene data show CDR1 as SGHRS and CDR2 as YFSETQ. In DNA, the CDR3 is TGCGCCAGCAGCCTTGTGGACGGTGCGAGCTCCTATAATTCACCCCTCCACTTT. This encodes CASSLVDGASSYNSPLHF.

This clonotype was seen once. The CDR3 reads CASRGTTMSTEAFF. In DNA form, the CDR3 reads TGTGCCAGCAGGGGAACTACTATGAGCACTGAAGCTTTCTTT. The gene calls are TRBV6-1 and TRBJ1-1; no firm D call. CDR3 length: 14 residues. V gave up 6 bases and J gave up 4 bases, with 15 bases separating them. Germline CDR1 is MNHNS and CDR2 is SASEGT.

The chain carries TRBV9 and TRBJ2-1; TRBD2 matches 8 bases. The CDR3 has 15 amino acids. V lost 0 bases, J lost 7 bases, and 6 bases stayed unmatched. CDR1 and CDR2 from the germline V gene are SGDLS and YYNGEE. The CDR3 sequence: CASSVVAGGYNEQFF. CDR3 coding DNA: TGTGCCAGCAGCGTAGTGGCGGGGGGTTATAATGAGCAGTTCTTC.

The CDR3 DNA is TGCGCCAGCAGCTTGGTCAGCGGGGATGGGGACGAGCAGTACTTC. Translating gives CASSLVSGDGDEQYF. The chain couples TRBV5-1 to TRBJ2-7; 7 positions agree with TRBD2. The V segment lost 0 bases and the J segment 5 bases; nucleotides outside the gene matches: 8. Germline V gene lookup returns CDR1 SGHRS and CDR2 YFSETQ. The CDR3 sequence is 15 residues long.

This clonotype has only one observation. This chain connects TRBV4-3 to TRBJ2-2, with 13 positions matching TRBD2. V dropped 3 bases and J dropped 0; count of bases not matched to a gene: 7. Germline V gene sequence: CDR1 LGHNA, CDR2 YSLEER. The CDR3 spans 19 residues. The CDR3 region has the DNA TGCGCCAGCAGCCATTTACTAGCGGGAGGGCCGGCGAACACCGGGGAGCTGTTTTTT. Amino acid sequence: CASSHLLAGGPANTGELFF.

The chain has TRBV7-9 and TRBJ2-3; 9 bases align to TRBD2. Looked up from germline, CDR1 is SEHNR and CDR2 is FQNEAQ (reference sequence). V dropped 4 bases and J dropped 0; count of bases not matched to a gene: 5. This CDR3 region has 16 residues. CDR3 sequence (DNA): TGTGCCAGCAGCTCCCGGACTAGCGATAGCACAGATACGCAGTATTTT. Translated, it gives CASSSRTSDSTDTQYF. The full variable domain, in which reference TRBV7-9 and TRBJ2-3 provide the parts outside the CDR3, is DTGVSQNPRHKITKRGQNVTFRCDPISEHNRLYWYRQTLGQGPEFLTYFQNEAQLEKSRLLSDRFSAERPKGSFSTLEIQRTEQGDSAMYLCASSSRTSDSTDTQYFGPGTRLTVL.

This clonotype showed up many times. The CDR3 sequence is CASTSTWGARIRNTEAFF. The CDR3, as DNA: TGTGCCAGCACCTCAACGTGGGGGGCTCGTATCCGGAACACTGAAGCTTTCTTT. The J gene is TRBJ1-1, the V gene TRBV6-2 or TRBV6-3; possibly TRBD1 for D (6 bases). The CDR3 contains 18 residues. V was shortened by 7 bases and J by 1 base, with 25 bases between the two germline ends. The germline V gene has CDR1 MNHEY and CDR2 SVGEGT.

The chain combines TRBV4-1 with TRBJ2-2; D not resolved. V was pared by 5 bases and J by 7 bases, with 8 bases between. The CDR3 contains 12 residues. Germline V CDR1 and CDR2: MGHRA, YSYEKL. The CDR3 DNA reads TGCGCCAGCAGCAGGGTTGGCGGGGAGCTGTTTTTT. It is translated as CASSRVGGELFF.